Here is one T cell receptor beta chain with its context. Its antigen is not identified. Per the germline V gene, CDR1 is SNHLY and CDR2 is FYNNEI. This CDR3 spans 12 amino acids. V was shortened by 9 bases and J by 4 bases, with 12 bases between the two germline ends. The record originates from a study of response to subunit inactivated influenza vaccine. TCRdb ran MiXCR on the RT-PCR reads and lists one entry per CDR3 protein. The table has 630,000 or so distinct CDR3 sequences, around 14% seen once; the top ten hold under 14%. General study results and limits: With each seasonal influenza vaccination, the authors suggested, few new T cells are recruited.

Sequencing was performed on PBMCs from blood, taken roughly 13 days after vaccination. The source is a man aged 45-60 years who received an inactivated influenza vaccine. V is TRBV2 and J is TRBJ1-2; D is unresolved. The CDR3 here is CASGRTSYGYTF. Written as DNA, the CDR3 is TGTGCCAGTGGGAGGACCAGCTATGGCTACACCTTC.